The 21 T cell receptor beta chains reported below all come from one sample, sequenced in a study of blood T cell repertoires in COVID-19. The data were produced by immunoSEQ multiplex PCR, yet TCRdb's version contains in-frame clones alone and is incomplete. The table has roughly 190,000 clones, roughly 80% seen once. The sequencing sample was made of peripheral blood. Receptors originate from a woman aged 40 to 49 with acute or convalescent COVID-19.

The rearrangement joins TRBV14 to TRBJ1-2; D might be TRBD1 (6 bases). CDR3 size: 15 residues. Germline CDR1 and CDR2: SGHDN and FVKESK. V lost 4 bases and J lost 5, with 17 bases in between. CDR3: CASSPWGPASYGYTF. The CDR3, as DNA: TGTGCCAGCAGCCCCTGGGGGCCCGCTTCTTATGGCTACACCTTC.

V is TRBV19 and J is TRBJ1-2; D call uncertain. CDR1 and CDR2 from the germline V gene are LNHDA and SQIVND (reference sequence). This CDR3 is built from 12 residues. V was pared by 3 bases and J by 2 bases, with 4 bases between. The CDR3 here is CASSIQNYGYTF. CDR3 nucleotides: TGTGCCAGTAGTATCCAAAACTATGGCTACACCTTC.

This chain uses TRBV5-1 with TRBJ1-1, with a possible D match to TRBD1 (5 bases). CDR3 length equals 14 residues. From germline, CDR1 is SGHRS and CDR2 YFSETQ. Trimming took off 0 bases at V and 7 bases at J, with 13 bases between the two ends. The CDR3, as DNA: TGCGCCAGCAGCTTGGCCACTCAGGGAATTGAAGCTTTCTTT. Translating it yields CASSLATQGIEAFF.

The rearrangement joins TRBV7-6 to TRBJ1-2; 11 nucleotides agree with TRBD1. CDR1 SGHVS and CDR2 FNYEAQ come from the germline V gene. V lost 6 bases to trimming and J lost 5 bases; unmatched junction nucleotides: 5. There are 14 residues in the CDR3. CDR3: CASSPGQGAYGYTF. Written as DNA, the CDR3 is TGTGCCAGCAGTCCCGGACAGGGGGCGTATGGCTACACCTTC.

The genes are TRBV7-9 and TRBJ2-1, with 8 bases that match TRBD1. Germline V gene sequence: CDR1 SEHNR, CDR2 FQNEAQ (reference sequence). V lost 0 bases and J lost 7; bases outside the gene matches: 5. The CDR3 totals 15 residues. The CDR3 here is CASSLAQGARNEQFF. CDR3 sequence (DNA): TGTGCCAGCAGCTTAGCGCAGGGGGCAAGGAATGAGCAGTTCTTC.

The genes are TRBV9 and TRBJ2-3; the D gene is possibly TRBD2 (7 bases). Trimming took 4 bases from V and 5 from J, leaving 23 bases between them. The CDR3 has 17 residues. Germline V gene lookup returns CDR1 SGDLS and CDR2 YYNGEE. This CDR3 reads CASSRPPGGKVLDTQYF. DNA of the CDR3: TGTGCCAGCAGCAGACCCCCGGGGGGCAAGGTCTTAGATACGCAGTATTTT.

The CDR3 bases are TGTGCCATCTGGTCAGGGGGCGCGGGGAACACTGAAGCTTTCTTT. Its protein is CAIWSGGAGNTEAFF. The V gene is TRBV10-3, the J gene TRBJ1-1; 8 positions match TRBD1. Germline trimming cut 8 bases from V and 1 base from J; bases unmatched to any gene: 9. CDR3 length equals 15 residues. Germline V gene lookup returns CDR1 ENHRY and CDR2 SYGVKD.

This clone was seen more than once but under ten times. The rearrangement links TRBV6-4 to TRBJ2-3; 8 bases line up with TRBD2. The germline V gene encodes CDR1 MRHNA and CDR2 SNTAGT. After removal of 4 bases from V and 2 bases from J, the junction contained 5 bases not matched to a gene. The CDR3 has 15 amino acids. The CDR3 spells CASSASLADTDTQYF. The CDR3 DNA is TGTGCCAGCAGTGCCTCACTAGCGGACACAGATACGCAGTATTTT.

This clone was observed at least ten times. The genes are TRBV19 and TRBJ2-7; TRBD1 matches at 8 bases. V was clipped by 4 bases and J by 2 bases; unmatched bases: 10. The CDR3 is 16 residues long. The germline V gene has CDR1 LNHDA and CDR2 SQIVND (reference sequence). For the CDR3, the DNA is TGTGCCAGTAGTACGCGAATGACAGGGGCGACCTACGAGCAGTACTTC. Its translation: CASSTRMTGATYEQYF.

This clone has a count of ten or more. J is TRBJ2-5 and V is TRBV3-1 (or the pseudogene TRBV3-2); 7 bases map to TRBD2. Germline values: CDR1 LGHDT, CDR2 YNNKEL (reference sequence). This CDR3 spans 15 amino acids. With 1 base clipped from V and 5 bases from J, the junction kept 7 bases outside the gene matches. The CDR3 spells CASSQGGGSRETQYF. In DNA form, the CDR3 reads TGTGCCAGCAGCCAAGGGGGGGGGAGCAGGGAGACCCAGTACTTC.

The chain links TRBV7-3 to TRBJ2-1, with 8 bases that match TRBD2. There are 15 residues in the CDR3. Germline V gives CDR1 SGHTA, CDR2 FQGTGA. Germline trimming cut 4 bases from V and 5 bases from J; bases unmatched to any gene: 7. CDR3 in DNA: TGTGCCAGCAGCTCATACGGACTAGCCCACAATGAGCAGTTCTTC. This translates into CASSSYGLAHNEQFF.

The genes are TRBV11-2 and TRBJ2-3; 8 positions agree with TRBD1. Unmatched junction bases numbered 8, after V lost 0 bases and J lost 3 bases. In germline, CDR1 is SGHAT, CDR2 FQNNGV. The CDR3 totals 17 residues. The chain's CDR3 is CASSLEYTGGMTDTQYF. The CDR3 bases are TGTGCCAGCAGCTTAGAATACACAGGGGGTATGACAGATACGCAGTATTTT.

CDR3 sequence reads: CASSPRGLAGGPLPSEQFF. In DNA form, the CDR3 reads TGTGCCAGCAGTCCACGCGGGCTAGCGGGGGGGCCGTTACCCAGTGAGCAGTTCTTC. The genes are TRBV6-6 and TRBJ2-1, with TRBD2 matching over 12 bases. This CDR3 region has 19 residues. Germline trimming cut 5 bases from V and 9 bases from J; bases unmatched to any gene: 20. Germline V gives CDR1 MNHNY, CDR2 SVGAGI (reference sequence).

The chain has TRBV12-3 or TRBV12-4 and TRBJ2-5, with TRBD2 matching 8 bases. J gave up 7 bases and V 5 bases, and 6 bases lay outside the gene matches. There are 13 residues in the CDR3. The CDR3 protein is CASSPGTRGTQYF. The CDR3 region has the DNA TGTGCCAGCAGTCCCGGGACTAGGGGGACCCAGTACTTC.

This rearrangement joins TRBV7-3 to TRBJ2-1, with D uncertain. Trimming left V 4 bases short and J 0 bases short, with 10 bases between. In germline, CDR1 is SGHTA, CDR2 FQGTGA. The CDR3 totals 15 residues. DNA of the CDR3: TGTGCCAGCAGCTACGCCCCGAGCTCCTACAATGAGCAGTTCTTC. As protein: CASSYAPSSYNEQFF.

This clone has just a few counts. The chain uses TRBV5-1 and TRBJ2-1; weak D call: TRBD2 (5 bases). Trimming cost V 0 bases and J 9 bases, with 13 bases left between them. Per germline, CDR1 SGHRS and CDR2 YFSETQ. The CDR3 is 14 residues long. For the CDR3, the DNA is TGCGCCAGCAGCTTGGCGGACTGGGGTAGTGAGCAGTTCTTC. Translating it yields CASSLADWGSEQFF.

The chain carries TRBV28 and TRBJ2-7; D remains unclear. Trimming took 5 bases from V and 3 from J, leaving 8 bases between them. Germline lookup yields CDR1 MDHEN and CDR2 SYDVKM. The CDR3 spans 12 residues. CDR3 loop: CASSPGSYEQYF. CDR3 in DNA: TGTGCCAGCAGTCCCGGTAGCTACGAGCAGTACTTC.

This clone was seen a few times. This chain joins TRBV29-1 and TRBJ2-4; D is unresolved. V lost 4 bases, J lost 0 bases, and 7 bases lay in between. CDR3 length: 13 residues. Germline V gives CDR1 SQVTM, CDR2 ANQGSEA. The CDR3 here is CSVAMRAKNIQYF. The CDR3 DNA follows: TGCAGCGTTGCAATGCGAGCCAAAAACATTCAGTACTTC.

The rearrangement links TRBV24-1 to TRBJ2-1, with a weak D call TRBD1 (6 bases). The CDR3 runs to 15 residues. CDR1 and CDR2 from the germline V gene are KGHDR and SFDVKD. The ends were cut back, 7 bases at V and 5 bases at J, with 17 bases in the middle. DNA for the CDR3: TGTGCCACCAGCTCGAGGACAGAAATAAACAATGAGCAGTTCTTC. Its translation is CATSSRTEINNEQFF.

The chain joins TRBV14 to TRBJ2-1, with unresolved D. V shed 0 bases and J shed 9 bases, with 12 bases lying between them. Germline V gives CDR1 SGHDN, CDR2 FVKESK. CDR3 length equals 14 residues. CDR3 region: CASSQDVGGTEQFF. CDR3 DNA: TGTGCCAGCAGCCAAGATGTTGGCGGAACTGAGCAGTTCTTC. Variable domain in full (rest from reference TRBV14 and TRBJ2-1): EAGVTQFPSHSVIEKGQTVTLRCDPISGHDNLYWYRRVMGKEIKFLLHFVKESKQDESGMPNNRFLAERTGGTYSTLKVQPAELEDSGVYFCASSQDVGGTEQFFGPGTRLTVL.

The chain joins TRBV28 to TRBJ1-4; 10 bases are shared with TRBD1. This CDR3 spans 15 amino acids. Germline V gives CDR1 MDHEN, CDR2 SYDVKM. J lost 6 bases, V lost 3 bases, and 4 bases had no gene match. DNA of the CDR3: TGTGCCAGCAGTTTGCCGGGGACAGGGGATGAAAAACTGTTTTTT. The encoded protein is CASSLPGTGDEKLFF.